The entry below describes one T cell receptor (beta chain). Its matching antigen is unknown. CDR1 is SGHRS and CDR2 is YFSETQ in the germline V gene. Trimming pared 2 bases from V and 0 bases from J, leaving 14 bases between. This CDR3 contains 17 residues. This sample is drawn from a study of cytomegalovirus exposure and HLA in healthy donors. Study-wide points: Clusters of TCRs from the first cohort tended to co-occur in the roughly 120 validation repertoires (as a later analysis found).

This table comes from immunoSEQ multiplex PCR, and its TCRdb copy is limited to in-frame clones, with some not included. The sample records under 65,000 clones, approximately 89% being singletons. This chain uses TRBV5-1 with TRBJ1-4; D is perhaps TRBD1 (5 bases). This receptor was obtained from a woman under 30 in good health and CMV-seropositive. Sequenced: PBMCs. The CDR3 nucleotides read TGCGCCAGCAGCTTAGGGGTCAGATCTGCAACTAATGAAAAACTGTTTTTT. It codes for CASSLGVRSATNEKLFF. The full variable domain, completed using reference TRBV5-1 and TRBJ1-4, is KAGVTQTPRYLIKTRGQQVTLSCSPISGHRSVSWYQQTPGQGLQFLFEYFSETQRNKGNFPGRFSGRQFSNSRSEMNVSTLELGDSALYLCASSLGVRSATNEKLFFGSGTQLSVL.